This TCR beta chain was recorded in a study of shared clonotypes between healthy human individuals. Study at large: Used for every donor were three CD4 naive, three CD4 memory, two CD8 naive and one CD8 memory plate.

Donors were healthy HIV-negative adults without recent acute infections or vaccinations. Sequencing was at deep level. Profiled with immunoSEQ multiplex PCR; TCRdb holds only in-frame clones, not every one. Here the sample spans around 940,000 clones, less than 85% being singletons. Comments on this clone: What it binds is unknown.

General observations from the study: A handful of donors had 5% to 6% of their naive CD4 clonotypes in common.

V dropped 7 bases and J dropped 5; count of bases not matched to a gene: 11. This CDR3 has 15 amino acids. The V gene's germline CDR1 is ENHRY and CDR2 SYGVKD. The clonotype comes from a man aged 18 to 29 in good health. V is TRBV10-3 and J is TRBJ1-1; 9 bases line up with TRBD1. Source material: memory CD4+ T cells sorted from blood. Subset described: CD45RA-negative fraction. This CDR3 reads CAINIGGTGSTEAFF. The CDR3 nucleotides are TGTGCCATCAATATCGGAGGGACAGGGTCGACTGAAGCTTTCTTT.